This note documents a single T cell receptor (beta chain) sequence. This clonotype was seen a few times. Its antigen is still unknown. No per-base quality is available; no much larger clone lies one base away. The CDR3 starts with the cysteine, ends with the phenylalanine, and has 15 residues. Here the CDR3 DNA is all that survives: 45 bases in frame from base 1. Germline trimming amounts to 5 bases on V and 5 bases on J, with 10 as the count of junction bases outside the gene matches. Looking up the germline V gene yields CDR1 LGHNT and CDR2 FRNRAP. Donors were approximately 42 systemically healthy Caucasian individuals from Russia aged roughly 6 to 90 years. Each donor gave 9 to 10 milliliters of peripheral blood, collected into EDTA-treated Vacutainer tubes. Ficoll-Paque density-gradient centrifugation was used to isolate PBMCs, with at least 6.5 million per sample. Trizol reagent was used to extract total RNA from the PBMCs, yielding at least 5 micrograms per sample. The percentages of naive CD45RAhigh/CD27high T cells were determined by flow cytometry on a PBMC aliquot from every donor.

These data come from a study of blood T cells in healthy people across ages (dated by TCRdb to between 2014 and 2017). Background on the whole study: In model experiments, roughly one uniquely barcoded TCR beta cDNA molecule per two T cells was captured by template switching. Using deep sequencing normalized with unique cDNA molecular identifiers, the study measured how TCR beta repertoire diversity changes with age. Four age groups were formed from the donors: young (average roughly 16 years), middle-aged (around 41), aged (more than 55) and long-lived (approximately 80). Donors of different ages were randomly distributed across sequencing lanes to avoid experimental bias. The study analyzed two additional independent replicas of 1 million unique cDNA reads from the same blood draw for two donors, one aged 18 to 30 and one aged 80 or older.

Library construction relied on 5' RACE. TCRdb records Illumina HiSeq 2500 as the sequencer. A second PCR of 7 to 11 cycles was performed with a sample-barcoded 5' primer and a J-beta primer mix. Each TCR beta cDNA molecule received a unique molecular identifier from a template-switch 5' adaptor carrying 12 random nucleotides. Each sample yielded at least 3 million CDR3-containing paired-end reads. First-strand cDNA synthesis was performed from all RNA using the Mint cDNA synthesis kit, with priming by a TRBC-specific oligonucleotide. Following uracil-DNA glycosylase treatment, all cDNA underwent a first 18-cycle PCR with the universal primers M1SS and BC2_uni_R. The study's own analysis went as follows. Each sample was normalized by randomly selecting 1 million high-quality reads, each carrying a distinct molecular identifier. Instead of being binned into consensus sequences, reads that shared molecular identifiers were thrown out. CDR3 identification, clonotype clustering and error correction used MiTCR with a Q25 quality threshold and the strictest error-elimination algorithm. A nonparametric unseen species model with Euler transformation was used to estimate a lower bound on total TCR beta diversity. TCRdb passed the public sequencing reads through fastp at Q25 and MiXCR, retaining productive beta sequences. Every distinct CDR3 protein forms one entry, paired with its most common genes and DNA. TCRdb, not the original authors, processed these V and J calls. The sample yields a few hundred thousand distinct CDR3 sequences; approximately 51% were counted once. 45% to 65% of the sample belongs to the ten largest clones.

Study-level results and caveats: Estimates of total diversity based on one million sequenced T cells were regarded as lower bounds and as underestimates. A strong correlation was found between observed TCR beta diversity and the percentage of naive T cells measured by flow cytometry. Because donor CMV infection status was unknown, age-related changes in expanded clonotypes were potentially confounded. The long-lived group showed more naive CD4+ T cells, fewer expanded clones and increased TCR diversity than the aged group, suggesting age selection. Because profiling used bulk unsorted PBMCs, naive and antigen-experienced compartments could not be compared conclusively. Observed TCR beta diversity per million T cells fell roughly linearly with age, and a significant reduction was already apparent by age around 39.

The sequence was obtained from a man in his 60s in good health. The rearrangement joined TRBV12-5 to TRBJ2-5; 8 junctional bases match TRBD1. Sample: blood. DNA sequence: TGTGCTAGTGGTCTCGGACAGGGAATAGTCGAGACCCAGTACTTC. Its translation reads: CASGLGQGIVETQYF.